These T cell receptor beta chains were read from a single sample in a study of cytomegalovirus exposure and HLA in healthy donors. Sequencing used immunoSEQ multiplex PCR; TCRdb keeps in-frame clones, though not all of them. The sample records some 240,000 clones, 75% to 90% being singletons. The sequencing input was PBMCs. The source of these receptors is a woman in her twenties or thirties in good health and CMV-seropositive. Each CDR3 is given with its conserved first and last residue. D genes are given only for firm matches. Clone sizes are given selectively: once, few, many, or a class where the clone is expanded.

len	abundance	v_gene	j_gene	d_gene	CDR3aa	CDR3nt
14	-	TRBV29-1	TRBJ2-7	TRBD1	CSVVKATGSYEQYF	TGCAGCGTTGTTAAGGCGACAGGGTCATACGAGCAGTACTTC
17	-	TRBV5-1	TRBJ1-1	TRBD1	CASSPTRQGALNTEAFF	TGCGCCAGCAGCCCTACCCGACAGGGGGCACTGAACACTGAAGCTTTCTTT
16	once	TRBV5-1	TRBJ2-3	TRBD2	CASSLVTSGTGDTQYF	TGCGCCAGCAGCTTGGTGACTAGCGGGACGGGAGATACGCAGTATTTT
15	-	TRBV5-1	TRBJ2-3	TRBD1	CASRVRDREGNTQYF	TGCGCCAGCAGAGTGCGGGACAGGGAAGGGAATACGCAGTATTTT
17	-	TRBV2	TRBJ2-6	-	CASSVGQGSRGANVLTF	TGTGCCAGCAGTGTGGGGCAGGGGAGTCGTGGGGCCAACGTCCTGACTTTC
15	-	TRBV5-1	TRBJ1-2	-	CASSLAPGHPYGYTF	TGCGCCAGCAGCTTGGCACCGGGACACCCCTATGGCTACACCTTC
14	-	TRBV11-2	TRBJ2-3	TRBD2	CASSPEGGRDTQYF	TGTGCCAGCAGCCCTGAGGGCGGGAGAGATACGCAGTATTTT
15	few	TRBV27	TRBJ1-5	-	CASSFKEYSNQPQHF	TGTGCCAGCAGTTTTAAGGAGTATAGCAATCAGCCCCAGCATTTT
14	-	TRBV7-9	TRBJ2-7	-	CASRKQGTGYEQYF	TGTGCCAGCAGGAAGCAGGGGACGGGCTACGAGCAGTACTTC
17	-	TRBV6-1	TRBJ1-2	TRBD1	CASSAIDGQGSIYGYTF	TGTGCCAGCAGTGCAATAGACGGACAGGGCTCTATCTATGGCTACACCTTC
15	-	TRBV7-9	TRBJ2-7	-	CASSFLGDSTWEQYF	TGTGCCAGCAGCTTCCTGGGCGATTCGACATGGGAGCAGTACTTC
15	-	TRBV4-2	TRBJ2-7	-	CASSQEMGGGYEQYF	TGTGCCAGCAGCCAAGAGATGGGAGGGGGCTACGAGCAGTACTTC
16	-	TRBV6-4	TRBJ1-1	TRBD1	CASSSGTGTLGTEAFF	TGTGCCAGCAGTTCCGGGACAGGAACTCTAGGCACTGAAGCTTTCTTT
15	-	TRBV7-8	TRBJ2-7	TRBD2	CASSLSLAEFLKQYF	TGTGCCAGCAGCTTAAGTCTAGCGGAATTCTTAAAGCAGTACTTC
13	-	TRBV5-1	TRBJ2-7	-	CASSLDRTYEQYF	TGCGCCAGCAGCTTGGACAGGACCTACGAGCAGTACTTC
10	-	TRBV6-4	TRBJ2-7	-	CASNSSEQYF	TGTGCCAGTAATTCGAGCGAGCAGTACTTC
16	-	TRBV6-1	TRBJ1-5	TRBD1	CASSEGRGPMPQPQHF	TGTGCCAGCAGTGAAGGTAGGGGGCCCATGCCTCAGCCCCAGCATTTT
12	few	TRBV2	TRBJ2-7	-	CASSDGRYEQYF	TGTGCCAGCAGTGACGGTCGGTACGAGCAGTACTTC
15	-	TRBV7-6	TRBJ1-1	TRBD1	CASSHRQGLNTEAFF	TGTGCCAGCAGCCATCGACAGGGATTGAACACTGAAGCTTTCTTT
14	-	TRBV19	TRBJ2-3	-	CASSIDLSTDTQYF	TGTGCCAGTAGTATAGATCTCAGCACAGATACGCAGTATTTT
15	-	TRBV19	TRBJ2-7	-	CASSIWAGGTYEQYF	TGTGCCAGTAGTATCTGGGCAGGTGGTACCTACGAGCAGTACTTC